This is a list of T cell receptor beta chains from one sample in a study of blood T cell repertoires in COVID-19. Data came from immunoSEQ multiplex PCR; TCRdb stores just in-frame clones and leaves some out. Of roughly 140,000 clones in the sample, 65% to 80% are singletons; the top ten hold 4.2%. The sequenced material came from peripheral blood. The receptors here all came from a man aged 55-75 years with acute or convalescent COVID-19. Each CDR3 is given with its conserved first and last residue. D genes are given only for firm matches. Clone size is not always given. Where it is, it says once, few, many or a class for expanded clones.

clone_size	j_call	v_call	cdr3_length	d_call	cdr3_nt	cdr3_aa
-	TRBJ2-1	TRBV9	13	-	TGTGCCAGCAGTGGGGTACTAGCACGTGAGCAGTTCTTC	CASSGVLAREQFF
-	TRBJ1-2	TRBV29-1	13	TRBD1	TGCAGCGTAGGACAGGGTTCAGACTATGGCTACACCTTC	CSVGQGSDYGYTF
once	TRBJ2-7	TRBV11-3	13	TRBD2	TGTGCCAGCAGCATAAGGGAGGGCTGGGAGCAGTACTTC	CASSIREGWEQYF
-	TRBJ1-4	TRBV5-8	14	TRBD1	TGTGCCAGCAGCGTGGGGACAGGGATTGAAAAACTGTTTTTT	CASSVGTGIEKLFF
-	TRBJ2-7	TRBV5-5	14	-	TGTGCCAGCAGCTTTGCGGGGTCTCGCTACGAGCAGTACTTC	CASSFAGSRYEQYF
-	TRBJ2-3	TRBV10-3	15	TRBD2	TGTGCCATCAGTGAGTGGCGGGAGGGCACAGATACGCAGTATTTT	CAISEWREGTDTQYF
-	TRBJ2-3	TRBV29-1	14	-	TGCAGCGTCCCCGGCGGGGATTCCATATCGACGCAGTATTTT	CSVPGGDSISTQYF
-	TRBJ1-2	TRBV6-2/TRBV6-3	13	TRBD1	TGTGCCAGCAGTTACGACAGGGGTAGGGGCTACACCTTC	CASSYDRGRGYTF
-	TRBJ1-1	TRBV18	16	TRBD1	TGTGCCAGCTCACCATTACCCGGACAGGCGAACACTGAAGCTTTCTTT	CASSPLPGQANTEAFF
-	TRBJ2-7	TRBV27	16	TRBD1	TGTGCCAGCAGCCCTAGCCCCGGGGACAGCTCCTACGAGCAGTACTTC	CASSPSPGDSSYEQYF
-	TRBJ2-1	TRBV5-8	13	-	TGTGCCAGCATCCAGGATAGATACAATGAGCAGTTCTTC	CASIQDRYNEQFF
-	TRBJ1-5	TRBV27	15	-	TGTGCCAGCAGTTTAGGACAGTTTAGCAATCAGCCCCAGCATTTT	CASSLGQFSNQPQHF
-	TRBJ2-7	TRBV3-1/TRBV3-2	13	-	TGTGCCAGCAGCCAGCGGTGGGAGCGCGAGCAGTACTTC	CASSQRWEREQYF
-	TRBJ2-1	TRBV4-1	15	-	TGCGCCAGCAGCCCGGTCGGGGGCTCCTACAATGAGCAGTTCTTC	CASSPVGGSYNEQFF
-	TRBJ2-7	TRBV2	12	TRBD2	TGTGCCAGCAGTGCTAGCGGCTACGAGCAGTACTTC	CASSASGYEQYF
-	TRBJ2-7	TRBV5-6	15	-	TGTGCCAGCAGCTTGGGCCCCGGGGTTCATGGCGAGCAGTACTTC	CASSLGPGVHGEQYF
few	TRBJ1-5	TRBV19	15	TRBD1	TGTGCCAGTAGTATAGACTCGACAGGGCGGCAGCCCCAGCATTTT	CASSIDSTGRQPQHF
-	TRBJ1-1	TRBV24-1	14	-	TGTGCCACCAGTGAGTCGTTAGACAGCACTGAAGCTTTCTTT	CATSESLDSTEAFF
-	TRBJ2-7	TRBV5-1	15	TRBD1	TGCGCCAGCAGCAACCGGGACAGGGGTACCTACGAGCAGTACTTC	CASSNRDRGTYEQYF
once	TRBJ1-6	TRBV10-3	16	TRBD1	TGTGCCATCAGTGAGTCAGGGACAGGGGGCGATTCACCCCTCCACTTT	CAISESGTGGDSPLHF
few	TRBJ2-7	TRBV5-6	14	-	TGTGCCAGCAGCTTGGGCTGGAGCTCCTACGAGCAGTACTTC	CASSLGWSSYEQYF
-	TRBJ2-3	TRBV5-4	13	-	TGTGCCAGCAGCTTTACAGGGTTTGATACGCAGTATTTT	CASSFTGFDTQYF
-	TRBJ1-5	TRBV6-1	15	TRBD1	TGTGCCAGCAGTGAATCGACAGGGCGCAGTCAGCCCCAGCATTTT	CASSESTGRSQPQHF
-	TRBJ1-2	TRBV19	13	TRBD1	TGTGCCAGTCGACAGGGGGCTAACTATGGCTACACCTTC	CASRQGANYGYTF
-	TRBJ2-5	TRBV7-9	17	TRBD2	TGTGCCAGCAGCCAAGGGACTAGCGGGAGGGCCAGGGAGACCCAGTACTTC	CASSQGTSGRARETQYF
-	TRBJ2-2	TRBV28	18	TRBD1	TGTGCCAGCAGTCTCTGGAAGACAGGGGACTTGAACACCGGGGAGCTGTTTTTT	CASSLWKTGDLNTGELFF
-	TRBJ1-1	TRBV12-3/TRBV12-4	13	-	TGTGGGAGCAGGGAGCTGTCCGGGACTGAAGCTTTCTTT	CGSRELSGTEAFF
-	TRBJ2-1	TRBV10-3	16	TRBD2	TGTGCCATCAAAGGACTAGCGGGAGCCCCTGGCAATGAGCAGTTCTTC	CAIKGLAGAPGNEQFF
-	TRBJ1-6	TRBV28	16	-	TGTGCCAGCAGCCGACCCCGGGGGGTCTATAATTCACCCCTCCACTTT	CASSRPRGVYNSPLHF
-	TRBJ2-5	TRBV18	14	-	TGTGCCAGCTCACGAGAGAGTTCCCAAGAGACCCAGTACTTC	CASSRESSQETQYF
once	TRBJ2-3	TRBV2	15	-	TGTGCCAGCAACACCCTCCCGGGAACCACAGATACGCAGTGTTTT	CASNTLPGTTDTQCF
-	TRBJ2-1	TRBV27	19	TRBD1	TGTGCCAGCAGTTCGCAGGGGACAGGGGTTCGACTCTCCTACAATGAGCAGTTCTTC	CASSSQGTGVRLSYNEQFF
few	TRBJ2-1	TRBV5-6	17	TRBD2	TGTGCCAGCAGCATCGGACTAGCGGGACCGTTTAACAATGAGCAGTTCTTC	CASSIGLAGPFNNEQFF
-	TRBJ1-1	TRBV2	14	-	TGTGCCAGCACAAGTCAGGGCATGAACACTGAAGCTTTCTTT	CASTSQGMNTEAFF
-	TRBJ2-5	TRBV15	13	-	TGTGCCACCAGCCGGATGGGCTTGGAGACCCAGTACTTC	CATSRMGLETQYF
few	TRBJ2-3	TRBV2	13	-	TGTGCCAGCAACAGGGCCTGGACAGATACGCAGTATTTT	CASNRAWTDTQYF
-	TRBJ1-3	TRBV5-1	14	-	TGCGCCAGCAGCTGGGCGGGGACTGGAAACACCATATATTTT	CASSWAGTGNTIYF
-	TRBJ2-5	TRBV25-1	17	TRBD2	TGTGCCAGCAGTGAATATCTGACTAGCGGGAGTATGGAGACCCAGTACTTC	CASSEYLTSGSMETQYF
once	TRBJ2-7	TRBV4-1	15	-	TGCGCCAGCAGCCAAGATTTCGCAGGGACCTACGAGCAGTACTTC	CASSQDFAGTYEQYF
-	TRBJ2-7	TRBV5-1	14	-	TGCGCCAGCAGCTTGGTTAGCGGAGCCTACGAGCAGTACTTC	CASSLVSGAYEQYF
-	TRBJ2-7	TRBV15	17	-	TGTGCCACCAGCAGAGATCCCCCGACAGGGAGGAACTACGAGCAGTACTTC	CATSRDPPTGRNYEQYF
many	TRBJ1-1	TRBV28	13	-	TGTGCCAGCACCCCGGACGGACTTACCGAAGCTTTCTTT	CASTPDGLTEAFF
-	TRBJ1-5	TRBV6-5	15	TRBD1	TGTGCCAGCAGGCACCGGGACAGTGGGGATCAGCCCCAGCATTTT	CASRHRDSGDQPQHF
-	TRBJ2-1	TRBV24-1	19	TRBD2	TGTGCCACCAGTGGAACCGGGACTAGCGACCTCCTGACCTACAATGAGCAGTTCTTC	CATSGTGTSDLLTYNEQFF
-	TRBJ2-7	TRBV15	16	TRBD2	TGTGCCACCAGCAGAGCCTCTAGCGGGACTCCCTACGAGCAGTACTTC	CATSRASSGTPYEQYF